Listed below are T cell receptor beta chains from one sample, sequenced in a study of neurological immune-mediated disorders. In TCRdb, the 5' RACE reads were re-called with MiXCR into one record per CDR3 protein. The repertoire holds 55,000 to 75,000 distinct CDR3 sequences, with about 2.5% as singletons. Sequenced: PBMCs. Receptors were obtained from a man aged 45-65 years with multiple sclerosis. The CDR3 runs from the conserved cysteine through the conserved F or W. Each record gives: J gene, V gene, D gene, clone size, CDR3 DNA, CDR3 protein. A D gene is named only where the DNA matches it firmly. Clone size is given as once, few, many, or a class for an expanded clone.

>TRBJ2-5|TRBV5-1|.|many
TGCGCCAGCAGACTGGGGACAAAAGAGACCCAGTACTTC
CASRLGTKETQYF
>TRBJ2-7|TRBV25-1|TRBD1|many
TGTGCCAGCAGTGGGACAGGAGAACTGACCGAGCAGTACTTC
CASSGTGELTEQYF
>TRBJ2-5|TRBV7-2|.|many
TGTGCCAGCAGCTTAGTCTTTGATCGCGGCGGAGAGACCCAGTACTTC
CASSLVFDRGGETQYF
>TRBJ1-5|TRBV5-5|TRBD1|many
TGTGCCAGCAGCCGTATTCATCGGGACAGGGTGGCGAATCAGCCCCAGCATTTT
CASSRIHRDRVANQPQHF
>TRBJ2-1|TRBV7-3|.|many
TGTGCCAGCAGCCAGGGAGGGGGCTTAAATGAGCAGTTCTTC
CASSQGGGLNEQFF
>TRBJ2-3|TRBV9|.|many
TGTGCCAGCAGTGGGACCCAGCCGGCAGATACGCAGTATTTT
CASSGTQPADTQYF
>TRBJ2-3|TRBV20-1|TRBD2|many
TGCAGTGCTAGTCTCGCGGGGGGCACAGATACGCAGTATTTT
CSASLAGGTDTQYF
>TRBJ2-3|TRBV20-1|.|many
TGCAGTGTTGAGGACTTATCTAGCACAGATACGCAGTATTTT
CSVEDLSSTDTQYF
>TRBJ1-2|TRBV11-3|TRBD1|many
TGTGCCAGCATCTCCGACAGGGGCGAGGACTATGGCTACACCTTC
CASISDRGEDYGYTF
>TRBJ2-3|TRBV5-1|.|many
TGCGCCAGCAGCAAGCAGGGAAGCACAGATACGCAGTATTTT
CASSKQGSTDTQYF
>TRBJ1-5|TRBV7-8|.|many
TGTGCCAGCAGCTTAGTGTCAAAGAAATATAGCAATCAGCCCCAGCATTTT
CASSLVSKKYSNQPQHF
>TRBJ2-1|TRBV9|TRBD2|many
TGTGCCAGCAGCGTAGTGGGCGGGGGGAACAATGAGCAGTTCTTC
CASSVVGGGNNEQFF
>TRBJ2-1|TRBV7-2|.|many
TGTGCCAGCAGCGGGGGGGCACGCTCCTACAATGAGCAGTTCTTC
CASSGGARSYNEQFF